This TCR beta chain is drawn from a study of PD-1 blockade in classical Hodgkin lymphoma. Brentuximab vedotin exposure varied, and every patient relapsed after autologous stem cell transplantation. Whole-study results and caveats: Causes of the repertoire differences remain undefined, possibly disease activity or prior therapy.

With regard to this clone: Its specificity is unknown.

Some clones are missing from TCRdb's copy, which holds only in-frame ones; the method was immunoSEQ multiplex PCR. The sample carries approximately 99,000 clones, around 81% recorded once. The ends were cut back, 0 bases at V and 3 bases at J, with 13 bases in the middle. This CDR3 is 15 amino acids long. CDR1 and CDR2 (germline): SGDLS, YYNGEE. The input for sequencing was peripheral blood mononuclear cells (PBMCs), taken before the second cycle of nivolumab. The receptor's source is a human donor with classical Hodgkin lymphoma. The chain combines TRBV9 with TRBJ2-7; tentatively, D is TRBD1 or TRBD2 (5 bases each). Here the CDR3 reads CASSVAGGPNYEQYF. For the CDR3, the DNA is TGTGCCAGCAGCGTAGCTGGGGGTCCTAACTACGAGCAGTACTTC.